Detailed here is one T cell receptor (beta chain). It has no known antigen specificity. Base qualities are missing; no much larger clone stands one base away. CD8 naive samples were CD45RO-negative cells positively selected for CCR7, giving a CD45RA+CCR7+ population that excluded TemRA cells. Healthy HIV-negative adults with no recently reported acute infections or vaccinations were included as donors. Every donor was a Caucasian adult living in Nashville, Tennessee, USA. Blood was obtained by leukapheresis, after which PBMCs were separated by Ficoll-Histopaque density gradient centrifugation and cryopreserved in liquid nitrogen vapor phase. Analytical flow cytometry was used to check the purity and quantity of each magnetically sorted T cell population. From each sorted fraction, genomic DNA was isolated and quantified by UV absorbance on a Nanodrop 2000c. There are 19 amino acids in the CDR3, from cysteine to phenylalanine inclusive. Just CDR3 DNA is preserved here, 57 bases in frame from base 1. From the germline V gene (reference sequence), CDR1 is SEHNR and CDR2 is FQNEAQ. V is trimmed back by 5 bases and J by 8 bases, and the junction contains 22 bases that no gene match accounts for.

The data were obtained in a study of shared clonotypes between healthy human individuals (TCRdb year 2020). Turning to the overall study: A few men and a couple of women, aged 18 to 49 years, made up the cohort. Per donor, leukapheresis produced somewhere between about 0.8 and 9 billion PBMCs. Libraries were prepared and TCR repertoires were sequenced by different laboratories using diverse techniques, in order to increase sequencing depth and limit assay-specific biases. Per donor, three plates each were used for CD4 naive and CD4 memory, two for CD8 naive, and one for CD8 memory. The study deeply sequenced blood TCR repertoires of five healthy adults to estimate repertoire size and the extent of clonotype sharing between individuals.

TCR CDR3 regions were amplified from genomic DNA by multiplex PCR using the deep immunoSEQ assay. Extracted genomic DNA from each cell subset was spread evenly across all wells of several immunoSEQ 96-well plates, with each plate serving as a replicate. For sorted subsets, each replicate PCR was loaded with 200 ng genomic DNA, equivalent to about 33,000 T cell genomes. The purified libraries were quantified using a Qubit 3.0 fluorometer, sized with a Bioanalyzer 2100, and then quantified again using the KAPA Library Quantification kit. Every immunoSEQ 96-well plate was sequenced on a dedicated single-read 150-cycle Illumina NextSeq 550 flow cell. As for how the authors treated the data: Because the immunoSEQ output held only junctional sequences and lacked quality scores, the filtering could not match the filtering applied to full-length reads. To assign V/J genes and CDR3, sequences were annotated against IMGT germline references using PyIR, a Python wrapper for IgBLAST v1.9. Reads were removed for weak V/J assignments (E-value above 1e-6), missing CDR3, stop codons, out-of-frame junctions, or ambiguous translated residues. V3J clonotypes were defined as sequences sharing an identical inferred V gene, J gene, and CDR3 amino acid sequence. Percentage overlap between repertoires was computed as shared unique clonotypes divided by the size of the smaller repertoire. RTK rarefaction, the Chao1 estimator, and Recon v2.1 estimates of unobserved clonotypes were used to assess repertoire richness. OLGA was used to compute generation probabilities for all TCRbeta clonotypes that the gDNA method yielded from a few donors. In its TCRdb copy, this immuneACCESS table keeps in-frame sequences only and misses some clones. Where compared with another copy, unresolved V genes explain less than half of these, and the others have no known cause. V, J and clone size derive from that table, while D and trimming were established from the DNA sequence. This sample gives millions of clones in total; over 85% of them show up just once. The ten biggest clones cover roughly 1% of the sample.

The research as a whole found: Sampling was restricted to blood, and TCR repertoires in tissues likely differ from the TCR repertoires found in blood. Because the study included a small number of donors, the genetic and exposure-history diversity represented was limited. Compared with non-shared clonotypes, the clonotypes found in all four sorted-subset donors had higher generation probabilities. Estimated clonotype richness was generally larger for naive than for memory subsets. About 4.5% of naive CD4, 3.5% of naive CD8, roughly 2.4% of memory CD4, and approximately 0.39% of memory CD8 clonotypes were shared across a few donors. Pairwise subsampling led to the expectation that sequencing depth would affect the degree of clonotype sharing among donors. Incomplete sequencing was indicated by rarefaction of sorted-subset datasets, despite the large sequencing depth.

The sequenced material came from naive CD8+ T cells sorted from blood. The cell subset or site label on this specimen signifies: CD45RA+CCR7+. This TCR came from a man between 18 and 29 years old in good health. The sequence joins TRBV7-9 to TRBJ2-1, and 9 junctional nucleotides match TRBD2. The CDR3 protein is CASSSPGDSGRLGGDEQFF. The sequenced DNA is TGTGCCAGCAGCAGCCCAGGGGATAGCGGGAGATTGGGTGGGGATGAGCAGTTCTTC. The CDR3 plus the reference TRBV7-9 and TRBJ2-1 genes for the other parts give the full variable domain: DTGVSQNPRHKITKRGQNVTFRCDPISEHNRLYWYRQTLGQGPEFLTYFQNEAQLEKSRLLSDRFSAERPKGSFSTLEIQRTEQGDSAMYLCASSSPGDSGRLGGDEQFFGPGTRLTVL.